One sample yielded the 18 T cell receptor beta chains listed below, sequenced in a study of blood T cell repertoires in COVID-19. Generated by immunoSEQ multiplex PCR, the TCRdb table keeps only in-frame clones and is missing some. The sample holds roughly 200,000 clones, 75% to 95% seen once. Source material: peripheral blood. The receptors originated from a man in his fifties with acute or convalescent COVID-19.

The V gene is TRBV28, the J gene TRBJ1-4; TRBD1 aligns across 12 bases. Germline CDR1 is MDHEN and CDR2 is SYDVKM. The J segment lost 8 bases and the V segment lost 6 bases, leaving 10 bases of the junction unmatched. This CDR3 contains 16 residues. CDR3 residues: CASSRVGQGAHEKLFF. The CDR3 DNA reads TGTGCCAGCAGCCGGGTGGGACAGGGGGCCCACGAAAAACTGTTTTTT.

V usage is TRBV19 and J usage is TRBJ1-3; D perhaps matches TRBD1 (6 bases). Looked up from germline, CDR1 is LNHDA and CDR2 is SQIVND (reference sequence). The CDR3 spans 16 residues. The V end lost 9 bases, the J end lost 0 bases, and 18 bases lay between the germline ends. In nucleotides, the CDR3 is TGTGCCAGCCAGCCTGGGGGCAGGGGCTCTGGAAACACCATATATTTT. Amino acid sequence: CASQPGGRGSGNTIYF.

The rearrangement joins TRBV19 to TRBJ2-3; no definite D call. From germline, CDR1 is LNHDA and CDR2 SQIVND (reference sequence). The CDR3 sequence is 13 residues long. V was trimmed by 6 bases and J by 3 bases, leaving 10 bases between them. The CDR3 nucleotides read TGTGCCAGTAGCACAGTTGGTACAGATACGCAGTATTTT. Translation gives CASSTVGTDTQYF.

The CDR3 bases are TGTGCCATCAGTAGAGACTATGGCTACACCTTC. Its protein product is CAISRDYGYTF. The chain is built from TRBV10-3 and TRBJ1-2; D call uncertain. This CDR3 comprises 11 residues. Trimming cost V 5 bases and J 3 bases, with 4 bases left between them. Germline CDR1 and CDR2: ENHRY and SYGVKD.

A single count supports this clone. The genes are TRBV6-5 and TRBJ1-1; 9 positions match TRBD1. Germline V gene lookup returns CDR1 MNHEY and CDR2 SVGAGI. This CDR3 is built from 15 residues. V lost 0 bases and J lost 4; bases outside the gene matches: 3. CDR3 loop: CASSYSGTGSTEAFF. The CDR3, as DNA: TGTGCCAGCAGTTACTCAGGGACAGGGAGCACTGAAGCTTTCTTT.

The chain couples TRBV6-5 to TRBJ1-1; D gene ambiguous. Germline V lookup: CDR1 MNHEY, CDR2 SVGAGI. The CDR3 length is 13 residues. Trimming stripped 8 bases from V and 2 bases from J, with 12 bases between. The CDR3 reads CASQASSNTEAFF. The CDR3, as DNA: TGTGCCAGCCAAGCTTCCTCCAACACTGAAGCTTTCTTT.

The V and J genes are TRBV10-3 and TRBJ1-2, with 7 bases lining up with TRBD1. The CDR3 runs to 18 residues. CDR1 is ENHRY, CDR2 SYGVKD, per germline. The V gene end was trimmed by 5 bases and the J gene end by 6 bases; junction bases not matched to a gene: 21. CDR3 in amino acids: CAISYTAGTAEGSDGYTF. The DNA for the CDR3 is TGTGCCATCAGTTACACGGCCGGGACAGCCGAGGGGTCGGATGGCTACACCTTC.

The chain has TRBV7-9 and TRBJ2-1; possibly TRBD2 for D (6 bases). The CDR3 has 17 amino acids. Germline CDR1 SEHNR, CDR2 FQNEAQ (reference sequence). V was clipped by 0 bases and J by 1 base, with 13 bases between them. The chain's CDR3 is CASSLALGGGSYNEQFF. The CDR3 DNA reads TGTGCCAGCAGCTTAGCGCTGGGAGGAGGATCCTACAATGAGCAGTTCTTC.

This chain links TRBV9 with TRBJ2-2, with TRBD1 as a possible D gene (5 bases). This CDR3 is 16 amino acids long. V was pared by 0 bases and J by 5 bases, with 14 bases between. Germline V gene data show CDR1 as SGDLS and CDR2 as YYNGEE. CDR3 in amino acids: CASSVALQGRTGELFF. In DNA form, the CDR3 reads TGTGCCAGCAGCGTAGCGCTGCAGGGAAGGACCGGGGAGCTGTTTTTT.

This clone was detected only once. This CDR3 is CASSDSGHSDYEQYF. CDR3 nucleotides: TGTGCCAGCAGTGACTCGGGACATTCAGACTACGAGCAGTACTTC. The chain carries TRBV6-4 and TRBJ2-7; possibly TRBD1 for D (6 bases). In germline, CDR1 is MRHNA, CDR2 SNTAGT. The V gene lost 0 bases and the J gene lost 3 bases, with 12 bases spanning the gap. The length of the CDR3 is 15 residues.

V usage is TRBV21-1 and J usage is TRBJ2-7; the table's TRBD1 call for D was not verified on the DNA. TRBV21-1 is shown as a pseudogene. The CDR3 has 16 residues. The CDR3 protein is CASSTRTGEGSYEQYV. DNA for the CDR3: TGTGCCAGCAGCACTAGGACAGGGGAAGGCTCCTACGAGCAGTACGTC.

The chain uses TRBV23-1 and TRBJ2-7; TRBD1 matches at 8 bases. TRBV23-1 is an open reading frame, and its role is uncertain. V lost 5 bases, J lost 6 bases, and 9 bases stayed unmatched. The CDR3 sequence is 14 residues long. The CDR3 region has the DNA TGCGCCAGCAGTTCAATCGGACAGGGCAGCGAGCAGTACGTC. This gives the protein CASSSIGQGSEQYV.

The chain has TRBV10-3 and TRBJ1-5; perhaps TRBD1 as D (6 bases). V gave up 2 bases and J gave up 1 base, with 12 bases separating them. Germline V CDR1 and CDR2: ENHRY, SYGVKD. The CDR3 is made up of 16 amino acids. The CDR3 loop reads CAISEGSGASNQPQHF. The CDR3 DNA reads TGTGCCATCAGTGAGGGGTCAGGGGCCAGCAATCAGCCCCAGCATTTT.

The chain employs TRBV10-3 and TRBJ2-1, with D perhaps TRBD1 (6 bases). Germline V gene data show CDR1 as ENHRY and CDR2 as SYGVKD. V lost 4 bases and J 8 bases, leaving 15 bases between the germline ends. This CDR3 contains 14 residues. For the CDR3, the DNA is TGTGCCATCAGTGTGAACAGGGATAGCCATGAGCAGTTCTTC. Its protein is CAISVNRDSHEQFF.

This chain uses TRBV3-1 (or the pseudogene TRBV3-2) with TRBJ2-5; 8 positions match TRBD2. CDR1 and CDR2 from the germline V gene are LGHDT and YNNKEL (reference sequence). The CDR3 runs 14 residues. The junction had 4 bases not matched to a gene; V was cut back by 0 bases and J by 7 bases. The CDR3 loop is CASSQDTSGWTQYF. DNA for the CDR3: TGTGCCAGCAGCCAAGATACTAGCGGCTGGACCCAGTACTTC.

V gene TRBV20-1 combines with J gene TRBJ1-2; no definite D call. Germline assignment: CDR1 DFQATT and CDR2 SNEGSKA (reference sequence). V lost 3 bases to trimming and J lost 7 bases, with 9 bases between them. The CDR3 has 11 residues. This CDR3 reads CSARVTSGYTF. The CDR3 DNA reads as TGCAGTGCTAGGGTGACTAGTGGCTACACCTTC.

The sample holds a few counts of this clone. The chain is built from TRBV5-1 and TRBJ2-1; tentative D call: TRBD1 (6 bases). Germline V gene sequence: CDR1 SGHRS, CDR2 YFSETQ. The V end was cut by 0 bases, the J end by 2 bases, with 12 bases between. This CDR3 has 16 residues. The CDR3, as DNA: TGCGCCAGCAGCTTGGACCCGAGGGGGACCTACAATGAGCAGTTCTTC. The encoded protein is CASSLDPRGTYNEQFF. Filled out from reference TRBV5-1 and TRBJ2-1, the complete variable domain reads KAGVTQTPRYLIKTRGQQVTLSCSPISGHRSVSWYQQTPGQGLQFLFEYFSETQRNKGNFPGRFSGRQFSNSRSEMNVSTLELGDSALYLCASSLDPRGTYNEQFFGPGTRLTVL.

V and J are TRBV4-3 and TRBJ1-6; 8 bases are shared with TRBD1. The CDR3 is 18 residues long. V lost 1 base, J lost 10 bases, and 15 bases stayed unmatched. In germline, CDR1 is LGHNA, CDR2 YSLEER. The DNA for the CDR3 is TGCGCCAGCAGCCAAGGAAGTTCTGGAGACAGGGGTCGCTCACCCCTCCACTTT. Its protein product is CASSQGSSGDRGRSPLHF.